This T cell receptor beta chain was identified during a study of T cells after yellow fever vaccination. Study observations and caveats: The CD4 compartment and the CD8 compartment contained a small share of clonotypes in common. Post-booster samples contained most primary-vaccination clones (about 95% CD4, approximately 88% CD8). Abundant bulk-population clonotypes could contaminate the FACS-sorted repertoires.

The V and J ends lost 10 bases and 3 bases respectively, with 18 bases between them. Per the germline V gene, CDR1 is SGHAT and CDR2 is FQNNGV. This CDR3 is 14 amino acids long. Template switching with 5'RACE generated the TCR cDNA and added a universal primer site and UMIs. TCRdb re-derived calls from the 5' RACE reads in MiXCR, one entry per CDR3 protein. The profile covers some 340,000 distinct CDR3 sequences, with around 10% appearing a single time and approximately 3% taken by the ten largest. This clonotype was found many times. Its antigen remains unknown. The sequence derives from a young man who received the YFV17D yellow fever vaccine. The gene calls are TRBV11-2 and TRBJ1-1; D may be TRBD1 (6 bases). Source: CD4+ T cells sorted from PBMCs, taken 45 days after the yellow fever booster vaccination. This CDR3 is CATQPTRGDTEAFF. In nucleotides, the CDR3 is TGTGCCACCCAGCCCACAAGGGGGGACACTGAAGCTTTCTTT.